The 29 T cell receptor beta chains listed next were all sequenced from one sample in a study of T cell responses to AZD1222 COVID-19 vaccine. TCRdb keeps only in-frame clones here, not all; method: immunoSEQ multiplex PCR. Of 90,000 to 150,000 clones in the sample, around 90% are singletons; the top ten hold 7.5% to 9.5%. The material sequenced was peripheral blood, taken on day 0 of AZD1222 vaccination. All receptors derive from an adult in good health.

The chain recombines TRBV5-6 with TRBJ2-3, with D tentatively TRBD1 or TRBD2 (5 bases each). This CDR3 spans 18 amino acids. V lost 1 base and J lost 0, with 18 bases in between. Germline lookup yields CDR1 SGHDT and CDR2 YYEEEE. The CDR3 loop is CASSLMRGRTPSTDTQYF. DNA for the CDR3: TGTGCCAGCAGCTTGATGAGGGGCCGTACTCCTAGCACAGATACGCAGTATTTT.

The V and J genes are TRBV9 and TRBJ1-1; D unresolved. Trimming took 0 bases from V and 1 from J, leaving 4 bases between them. The CDR3 consists of 13 residues. Germline V gives CDR1 SGDLS, CDR2 YYNGEE. This chain's CDR3 is CASSVEPNTEAFF. Written as DNA, the CDR3 is TGTGCCAGCAGCGTAGAACCGAACACTGAAGCTTTCTTT.

The chain is built from TRBV28 and TRBJ1-6, with D hard to call. The V end was cut by 6 bases, the J end by 10 bases, with 19 bases between. There are 15 residues in the CDR3. In germline, CDR1 is MDHEN, CDR2 SYDVKM. The CDR3 reads CASSLSTGLYSPLHF. As DNA, the CDR3 is TGTGCCAGCAGCTTGAGCACGGGTCTATACTCACCCCTCCACTTT.

This chain links TRBV5-7 with TRBJ2-7, with TRBD2 identical over 10 bases. TRBV5-7 is placed among ORFs of uncertain function. The J segment lost 4 bases and the V segment lost 4 bases, leaving 14 bases of the junction unmatched. The length of the CDR3 is 17 residues. CDR3 nucleotides: TGTGCCAGCAGCCAAAGCCGAAGCGGGAGGGAAGGATACGAGCAGTACTTC. Translation gives CASSQSRSGREGYEQYF.

V is TRBV18 and J is TRBJ1-1, with D perhaps TRBD1 (5 bases). V lost 1 base to trimming and J lost 7 bases, with 10 bases between them. Germline lookup yields CDR1 KGHSH and CDR2 LQKENI. The CDR3 contains 13 residues. The DNA for the CDR3 is TGTGCCAGCTCACCACAGGTGGGGGATGAAGCTTTCTTT. This codes for CASSPQVGDEAFF.

This clone is a singleton in its sample. CDR3 sequence: CSAMDSYEQYF. CDR3 coding DNA: TGCAGTGCCATGGACAGTTACGAGCAGTACTTC. The V call is TRBV20-1, the J call TRBJ2-7; D possibly corresponds to TRBD1 (6 bases). The CDR3 is 11 amino acids. V was cut by 6 bases and J by 4 bases, with 10 bases left in between. Germline CDR1 reads DFQATT; CDR2 reads SNEGSKA (reference sequence).

Details on this clone: At one of its ends the junction is not consistent with the germline gene, which may arise from a read error. V and J are TRBV7-7 and TRBJ1-1, with 8 positions matching TRBD1. Germline assignment: CDR1 SSHAT and CDR2 FNYEAQ (reference sequence). This CDR3 is built from 13 residues. CDR3 coding DNA: TGTGCTAGCAGCCCGGACAGGGCCACTGAAGCTTTCTTT. This encodes CASSPDRATEAFF.

The V gene is TRBV10-3, the J gene TRBJ2-7; TRBD2 matches at 10 bases. CDR3 length equals 14 residues. The germline CDR1 and CDR2 sequences are ENHRY and SYGVKD. V was pared by 10 bases and J by 3 bases, with 9 bases of the junction left unmatched. In DNA form, the CDR3 reads TGTGCCACCGCGCCACTAGCGGGAATCTACGAGCAGTACTTC. Translating gives CATAPLAGIYEQYF.

In nucleotides, the CDR3 is TGCGCCAGCAGTGAGTCGATCGGTAATGAAAAACTGTTTTTT. Its protein product is CASSESIGNEKLFF. The chain links TRBV10-1 to TRBJ1-4; D gene uncertain. V lost 0 bases and J 4 bases, leaving 6 bases between the germline ends. CDR1 is WNHNN, CDR2 SYGVQD, per germline (reference sequence). The CDR3 loop spans 14 amino acids.

The V and J genes are TRBV21-1 and TRBJ2-5; the table names TRBD2, a call not compared with the DNA. TRBV21-1 is given as a pseudogene. The CDR3 is made up of 20 amino acids. In nucleotides, the CDR3 is TGTGCCAGCAGCAAAATAGCTCGGATCGGGACTAGCGGGAGCTCAAGGACCCAGTACTTC. It codes for CASSKIARIGTSGSSRTQYF.

The rearrangement uses TRBV5-1 and TRBJ1-3, with 7 bases fitting TRBD1. The CDR3 has 16 amino acids. V trimming: 4 bases; J trimming: 2 bases; junction bases outside the gene matches: 9. The germline V gene has CDR1 SGHRS and CDR2 YFSETQ. DNA of the CDR3: TGCGCCAGCAGCCGAGCAGGGACAGAGGCTGGAAACACCATATATTTT. Its translation: CASSRAGTEAGNTIYF.

V usage is TRBV11-2 and J usage is TRBJ1-2; unclear D gene. This CDR3 has 14 residues. Trimming stripped 0 bases from V and 4 bases from J, with 9 bases between. Germline lookup yields CDR1 SGHAT and CDR2 FQNNGV. The CDR3 spells CASSLDLASYGYTF. The CDR3 DNA follows: TGTGCCAGCAGCTTAGATCTGGCATCCTATGGCTACACCTTC.

The rearrangement links TRBV28 to TRBJ1-5, with 11 bases matching TRBD1. Germline V CDR1 and CDR2: MDHEN, SYDVKM. The J segment lost 4 bases and the V segment lost 2 bases, leaving 4 bases of the junction unmatched. This CDR3 has 16 residues. The CDR3 spells CASSLPGQGENQPQHF. CDR3 in DNA: TGTGCCAGCAGTTTACCGGGACAGGGGGAAAATCAGCCCCAGCATTTT.

The rearrangement joins TRBV30 to TRBJ2-7; perhaps TRBD1 as D (6 bases). V was trimmed by 6 bases and J by 4 bases, leaving 16 bases between them. The CDR3 loop spans 13 amino acids. Germline-derived CDR1 and CDR2 are GTSNPN and SVGIG (reference sequence). DNA for the CDR3: TGTGCCTGCCCCGGACAGTATGGTTACGAGCAGTACTTC. This sequence encodes CACPGQYGYEQYF.

The V call is TRBV5-1, the J call TRBJ2-1; no firm D call. CDR3 length: 13 amino acids. The V gene's germline CDR1 is SGHRS and CDR2 YFSETQ. Trimming pared 4 bases from V and 7 bases from J, leaving 12 bases between. CDR3: CASSLGFWNEQFF. The CDR3 bases are TGCGCCAGCAGCCTGGGATTTTGGAATGAGCAGTTCTTC. Filled out from reference TRBV5-1 and TRBJ2-1, the complete variable domain reads KAGVTQTPRYLIKTRGQQVTLSCSPISGHRSVSWYQQTPGQGLQFLFEYFSETQRNKGNFPGRFSGRQFSNSRSEMNVSTLELGDSALYLCASSLGFWNEQFFGPGTRLTVL.

This chain links TRBV7-6 with TRBJ1-6, with D possibly matching TRBD1 (5 bases). The ends were cut back, 3 bases at V and 7 bases at J, with 13 bases in the middle. There are 15 residues in the CDR3. Germline V CDR1 and CDR2: SGHVS, FNYEAQ. The CDR3 DNA reads TGTGCCAGCAGCTTGGGGCAGACACTAAATTCACCCCTCCACTTT. Translating gives CASSLGQTLNSPLHF.

The chain employs TRBV5-5 and TRBJ1-5, with D possibly being TRBD1 (6 bases). CDR1 and CDR2 (germline): SGHKS, YYEKEE (reference sequence). V lost 0 bases, J lost 3 bases, and 10 bases lay in between. The CDR3 is 15 amino acids. CDR3: CASSLGQVANQPQHF. In DNA form, the CDR3 reads TGTGCCAGCAGCTTGGGACAGGTGGCCAATCAGCCCCAGCATTTT.

The genes are TRBV11-2 and TRBJ2-5; D is undetermined. The germline CDR1 and CDR2 sequences are SGHAT and FQNNGV. Trimming stripped 6 bases from V and 5 bases from J, with 16 bases between. The CDR3 consists of 14 residues. CDR3 sequence reads: CASSYTSGQETQYF. CDR3 coding DNA: TGTGCCAGCAGTTATACATCCGGGCAGGAGACCCAGTACTTC.

This sequence joins TRBV6-6 and TRBJ1-2; weak D call: TRBD1 (5 bases). This CDR3 contains 16 residues. Germline V gene sequence: CDR1 MNHNY, CDR2 SVGAGI (reference sequence). V dropped 4 bases and J dropped 4 bases, with 19 bases sitting between them. This CDR3 reads CASSFRRGGVPYGYTF. CDR3 nucleotide sequence: TGTGCCAGCAGTTTCCGGAGGGGTGGGGTGCCCTATGGCTACACCTTC.

The chain uses TRBV4-1 and TRBJ1-5, with 8 bases aligning to TRBD1. This CDR3 spans 16 amino acids. Germline loops: CDR1 MGHRA, CDR2 YSYEKL. V was pared by 4 bases and J by 7 bases, with 12 bases of the junction left unmatched. In nucleotides, the CDR3 is TGCGCCAGCAGCCCCTTATTGACAGGGGTGGACCAGCCCCAGCATTTT. As protein: CASSPLLTGVDQPQHF.

The chain links TRBV5-1 to TRBJ2-7; no clear D gene. The V and J ends lost 0 bases and 6 bases respectively, with 13 bases between them. CDR1 is SGHRS and CDR2 is YFSETQ in the germline V gene. This CDR3 comprises 14 residues. As DNA, the CDR3 is TGCGCCAGCAGCTTGGCCGGGCGCTCGGGCGAGCAGTACTTC. Translating gives CASSLAGRSGEQYF.

The chain combines TRBV27 with TRBJ1-5; D is unclear. The CDR3 has 14 residues. Trimming removed 4 bases at V and 7 bases at J, with 14 bases between. Germline V CDR1 and CDR2: MNHEY, SMNVEV (reference sequence). In DNA form, the CDR3 reads TGTGCCAGCAGTTCCCACAGTGTGTGGCAGCCCCAGCATTTT. This translates into CASSSHSVWQPQHF.

This sequence joins TRBV2 and TRBJ1-2; TRBD1 might be the D (5 bases). This CDR3 spans 15 amino acids. Germline CDR1 and CDR2: SNHLY and FYNNEI. The ends were cut back, 6 bases at V and 4 bases at J, with 18 bases in the middle. The CDR3 DNA sequence: TGTGCCAGCAGGCCCCGTGGGGGTCCGATCTATGGCTACACCTTC. Protein product: CASRPRGGPIYGYTF.

The V gene is TRBV6-6, the J gene TRBJ2-5; 11 positions agree with TRBD1. V gave up 5 bases and J gave up 4 bases; unmatched junction bases: 6. Per germline, CDR1 MNHNY and CDR2 SVGAGI (reference sequence). The CDR3 sequence is 15 residues long. CDR3 loop: CASSRGQGALETQYF. The CDR3 DNA is TGTGCCAGCAGTAGAGGACAGGGGGCACTAGAGACCCAGTACTTC.

The rearrangement links TRBV6-1 to TRBJ2-4; the D is unclear. Germline CDR1 and CDR2: MNHNS and SASEGT. V lost 3 bases and J lost 1, with 13 bases in between. This CDR3 region has 16 residues. The CDR3 is CASSEGRPVAKNIQYF. The CDR3, as DNA: TGTGCCAGCAGTGAGGGAAGGCCGGTGGCCAAAAACATTCAGTACTTC.

The chain couples TRBV5-4 to TRBJ2-6, with unresolved D. The CDR3 runs to 15 residues. Trimming shortened V by 2 bases and J by 6 bases, and 12 bases separated the two germline ends. Germline CDR1 and CDR2: SGHNT and YYREEE (reference sequence). The CDR3 bases are TGTGCCAGCAGCTTATGGACCATCTCGGCCAACGTCCTGACTTTC. It is translated as CASSLWTISANVLTF. The full variable domain, with the rest looked up from reference TRBV5-4 and TRBJ2-6, is ETGVTQSPTHLIKTRGQQVTLRCSSQSGHNTVSWYQQALGQGPQFIFQYYREEENGRGNFPPRFSGLQFPNYSSELNVNALELDDSALYLCASSLWTISANVLTFGAGSRLTVL.

This clone turned up a few times. The chain recombines TRBV6-5 with TRBJ2-7, with D uncertain. CDR3 length: 15 residues. Trimming took off 0 bases at V and 5 bases at J, with 14 bases between the two ends. The germline V gene encodes CDR1 MNHEY and CDR2 SVGAGI. The CDR3 sequence is CASSYSFLLRNEQYF. CDR3 in DNA: TGTGCCAGCAGTTACTCGTTCCTTTTGAGGAACGAGCAGTACTTC.

This clone has just a few counts. The gene calls are TRBV6-1 and TRBJ1-1; tentative D call: TRBD1 (6 bases). The CDR3 runs 17 residues. V lost 0 bases, J lost 4 bases, and 18 bases lay in between. From germline, CDR1 is MNHNS and CDR2 SASEGT. CDR3 region: CASSEAPTRGDATEAFF. For the CDR3, the DNA is TGTGCCAGCAGTGAAGCCCCTACCAGGGGCGATGCCACTGAAGCTTTCTTT.

The genes are TRBV5-1 and TRBJ1-1; 10 bases match TRBD1. Germline values: CDR1 SGHRS, CDR2 YFSETQ. V shed 0 bases and J 5 bases; nucleotides not matched to a gene: 10. The CDR3 covers 17 residues. CDR3 sequence (DNA): TGCGCCAGCAGCTTGGGAACGGGACAGGGGTTCAGGACTGAAGCTTTCTTT. Amino acids: CASSLGTGQGFRTEAFF.